Each of the 25 T cell receptor beta chains below was sequenced from the same sample in a study of shared T cell receptors in the human thymus. Produced via immunoSEQ multiplex PCR; TCRdb's table is partial and in-frame only. Among some 660,000 clones, approximately 87% were seen once, and the ten largest hold under 0.01%. The data also belong to a second study, concerning human thymus T cells.

The sample comprised thymocytes. The source of these receptors is a boy younger than two with a congenital heart defect.

The rearrangement uses TRBV27 and TRBJ1-4, with D unresolved. Germline V gene lookup returns CDR1 MNHEY and CDR2 SMNVEV (reference sequence). Trimming removed 6 bases from V and 7 bases from J, with 15 bases in between. There are 14 residues in the CDR3. The CDR3 DNA sequence: TGTGCCAGCAGCTACACGCGGGCGGGTGAAAAACTGTTTTTT. Translated, it gives CASSYTRAGEKLFF.

This chain connects TRBV30 to TRBJ2-2; D gene ambiguous. Looked up from germline, CDR1 is GTSNPN and CDR2 is SVGIG (reference sequence). V shed 2 bases and J shed 1 base, with 5 bases lying between them. CDR3 size: 13 residues. This CDR3 is CAWSRVNTGELFF. The CDR3 DNA is TGTGCCTGGAGTAGAGTGAACACCGGGGAGCTGTTTTTT. Looking up the rest from reference TRBV30 and TRBJ2-2 gives the full variable domain: SQTIHQWPATLVQPVGSPLSLECTVEGTSNPNLYWYRQAAGRGLQLLFYSVGIGQISSEVPQNLSASRPQDRQFILSSKKLLLSDSGFYLCAWSRVNTGELFFGEGSRLTVL.

The chain couples TRBV7-9 to TRBJ2-1, with 9 bases that match TRBD1. The CDR3 covers 14 residues. V dropped 1 base and J dropped 8; count of bases not matched to a gene: 3. The germline gives CDR1 SEHNR, CDR2 FQNEAQ (reference sequence). As DNA, the CDR3 is TGTGCCAGCAGCTTAGTCCGGGACAGGGATGAGCAGTTCTTC. It encodes CASSLVRDRDEQFF.

CDR3 nucleotides: TGTGCCAGCAGCCAGGACAGGGCAGGATCGGGCAATCAGCCCCAGCATTTT. This sequence encodes CASSQDRAGSGNQPQHF. This chain joins TRBV4-2 and TRBJ1-5, with 8 positions matching TRBD1. J gave up 2 bases and V 3 bases, and 9 bases lay outside the gene matches. Germline CDR1 is LGHNA and CDR2 is YNFKEQ. The CDR3 runs to 17 residues.

The rearrangement links TRBV4-3 to TRBJ2-7; no definite D call. Germline V CDR1 and CDR2: LGHNA, YSLEER. Trimming left V 2 bases short and J 7 bases short, with 24 bases between. This CDR3 has 17 amino acids. The CDR3 DNA reads TGCGCCAGCAGCCAATCACCCCACCCCCGCTCACCGGAGGAGCAGTACTTC. This sequence encodes CASSQSPHPRSPEEQYF.

The chain employs TRBV9 and TRBJ2-1, with TRBD2 matching over 7 bases. V lost 5 bases, J lost 4 bases, and 12 bases stayed unmatched. The V gene's germline CDR1 is SGDLS and CDR2 YYNGEE. The CDR3 loop spans 16 amino acids. Here the CDR3 DNA reads TGTGCCAGCAGTGCCTCGAGAGCGGGGATATACAATGAGCAGTTCTTC. It yields the protein CASSASRAGIYNEQFF.

This clone was seen a few times. This CDR3 is also generated by other DNA sequences in the sample. V is TRBV5-6 and J is TRBJ1-6, with TRBD1 identical over 12 bases. The CDR3 runs to 14 residues. Trimming removed 3 bases from V and 13 bases from J; junction bases left unmatched: 5. CDR1 and CDR2 from the germline V gene are SGHDT and YYEEEE. The CDR3 is CASSWDRGQSPLHF. CDR3 bases: TGTGCCAGCAGCTGGGACAGGGGGCAATCCCCCCTCCACTTT.

This clone showed up just once. CDR3 sequence reads: CASSYRDRENTEAFF. For the CDR3, the DNA is TGTGCCAGCAGCTACCGGGACAGGGAGAACACTGAAGCTTTCTTT. The V and J genes are TRBV7-9 and TRBJ1-1, with 9 bases lining up with TRBD1. J gave up 1 base and V 4 bases, and 4 bases lay outside the gene matches. The CDR3 consists of 15 residues. Germline CDR1 is SEHNR and CDR2 is FQNEAQ (reference sequence).

The rearrangement joins TRBV4-1 to TRBJ1-1; unclear D gene. The germline gives CDR1 MGHRA, CDR2 YSYEKL. The CDR3 consists of 13 residues. Trimming stripped 9 bases from V and 7 bases from J, with 18 bases between. The CDR3 nucleotides are TGCGCCAGTACGCTTACCGACGGGGTTGAAGCTTTCTTT. It specifies CASTLTDGVEAFF.

The chain links TRBV7-2 to TRBJ2-7; D is uncertain. CDR1 is SGHTA, CDR2 FQGNSA, per germline. Trimming removed 5 bases from V and 1 base from J, with 3 bases in between. This CDR3 has 11 amino acids. The CDR3 reads CASSRSYEQYF. Written as DNA, the CDR3 is TGTGCCAGCAGCCGTTCCTACGAGCAGTACTTC.

This chain uses TRBV5-3 with TRBJ1-2, with D perhaps matching TRBD1 (5 bases). TRBV5-3 is an open reading frame, and its role is uncertain. V dropped 3 bases and J dropped 3 bases, with 12 bases sitting between them. The CDR3 totals 14 residues. The CDR3 DNA reads TGTGCCAGAAGCTGCCAGGTACAGGACTATGGCTACACCTTC. It is translated as CARSCQVQDYGYTF.

V usage is TRBV28 and J usage is TRBJ2-1; possibly TRBD1 for D (6 bases). This CDR3 has 13 amino acids. The germline V gene encodes CDR1 MDHEN and CDR2 SYDVKM. Trimming removed 8 bases from V and 4 bases from J, with 12 bases in between. DNA for the CDR3: TGTGCCAGCGATCGAGGGGGATACAATGAGCAGTTCTTC. It yields the protein CASDRGGYNEQFF.

The rearrangement links TRBV29-1 to TRBJ2-1; D remains unclear. This CDR3 spans 12 amino acids. V lost 4 bases and J 0 bases, leaving 4 bases between the germline ends. Germline V gene lookup returns CDR1 SQVTM and CDR2 ANQGSEA. CDR3 residues: CSVVSSYNEQFF. The CDR3 DNA reads TGCAGCGTTGTGAGCTCCTACAATGAGCAGTTCTTC.

The chain has TRBV30 and TRBJ1-2; D not resolved. V was trimmed by 0 bases and J by 3 bases, leaving 11 bases between them. The CDR3 runs to 14 residues. From germline, CDR1 is GTSNPN and CDR2 SVGIG (reference sequence). CDR3 in amino acids: CAWSVLRRDYGYTF. The CDR3 region has the DNA TGTGCCTGGAGTGTACTCAGACGGGACTATGGCTACACCTTC.

The rearrangement links TRBV27 to TRBJ2-1; D is uncertain. This CDR3 has 14 residues. Trimming cost V 2 bases and J 0 bases, with 5 bases left between them. Germline V gene data show CDR1 as MNHEY and CDR2 as SMNVEV (reference sequence). CDR3 bases: TGTGCCAGCAGTTTAAGACTCTCCTACAATGAGCAGTTCTTC. Translation: CASSLRLSYNEQFF.

V is TRBV9 and J is TRBJ1-1, with a possible D match to TRBD1 (6 bases). V lost 3 bases and J lost 4, with 16 bases in between. From germline, CDR1 is SGDLS and CDR2 YYNGEE. The CDR3 has 15 amino acids. The CDR3 bases are TGTGCCAGCAGCGGGGGGCGGGCCATTGGCACTGAAGCTTTCTTT. Translated: CASSGGRAIGTEAFF.

The chain has TRBV5-6 and TRBJ1-4; TRBD1 might be the D (5 bases). The germline CDR1 and CDR2 sequences are SGHDT and YYEEEE. Trimming took 4 bases from V and 2 from J, leaving 15 bases between them. The CDR3 loop spans 16 amino acids. The CDR3 spells CASSRGSHDTNEKLFF. The CDR3, as DNA: TGTGCCAGCAGCCGGGGGAGCCATGACACTAATGAAAAACTGTTTTTT. Full variable domain (missing parts from reference TRBV5-6 and TRBJ1-4): DAGVTQSPTHLIKTRGQQVTLRCSPKSGHDTVSWYQQALGQGPQFIFQYYEEEERQRGNFPDRFSGHQFPNYSSELNVNALLLGDSALYLCASSRGSHDTNEKLFFGSGTQLSVL.

The chain has TRBV30 and TRBJ1-1; 11 nucleotides match TRBD1. Germline-derived CDR1 and CDR2 are GTSNPN and SVGIG (reference sequence). The V segment lost 3 bases and the J segment 3 bases; nucleotides outside the gene matches: 12. The CDR3 contains 17 residues. Here the CDR3 DNA reads TGTGCCTGGAGGGGAGGACAGGGGGCGACCACGGACACTGAAGCTTTCTTT. This gives the protein CAWRGGQGATTDTEAFF.

This chain connects TRBV10-1 to TRBJ2-2; TRBD2 agrees at 12 bases. Losses at the gene ends were 6 bases for V and 5 bases for J; bases not matched to a gene: 13. The CDR3 runs 18 residues. Germline loops: CDR1 WNHNN, CDR2 SYGVQD (reference sequence). For the CDR3, the DNA is TGCGCCAGCAGCCCCCTGACTAGCGGGAGTACTGGGACCGGGGAGCTGTTTTTT. Its protein product is CASSPLTSGSTGTGELFF.

J is TRBJ2-1 and V is TRBV5-1, with 11 nucleotides matching TRBD2. Germline trimming cut 1 base from V and 3 bases from J; bases unmatched to any gene: 18. Germline CDR1 is SGHRS and CDR2 is YFSETQ. CDR3 length: 21 residues. CDR3 in amino acids: CASSLFFSTSGEKPRYNEQFF. CDR3 bases: TGCGCCAGCAGCTTGTTCTTTTCGACTAGCGGGGAAAAACCCCGCTACAATGAGCAGTTCTTC.

This rearrangement joins TRBV5-4 to TRBJ2-7, with 7 bases fitting TRBD2. The CDR3 extends over 17 amino acids. The ends lost 1 base at V and 6 bases at J; junction bases unmatched: 16. From germline, CDR1 is SGHNT and CDR2 YYREEE (reference sequence). The CDR3 is CASSLTPALAGVREQYF. CDR3 nucleotide sequence: TGTGCCAGCAGCTTGACCCCGGCCCTGGCGGGGGTACGCGAGCAGTACTTC. The complete variable domain, with remaining parts taken from reference TRBV5-4 and TRBJ2-7, reads ETGVTQSPTHLIKTRGQQVTLRCSSQSGHNTVSWYQQALGQGPQFIFQYYREEENGRGNFPPRFSGLQFPNYSSELNVNALELDDSALYLCASSLTPALAGVREQYFGPGTRLTVT.

V usage is TRBV18 and J usage is TRBJ2-3; D unclear. From germline, CDR1 is KGHSH and CDR2 LQKENI. Trimming shortened V by 0 bases and J by 7 bases, and 2 bases separated the two germline ends. The CDR3 extends over 11 amino acids. The CDR3 bases are TGTGCCAGCTCACCACCTAATACGCAGTATTTT. Translation gives CASSPPNTQYF.

This clone was observed once. The chain links TRBV5-1 to TRBJ1-1; 7 positions match TRBD1. The CDR3 has 15 amino acids. In germline, CDR1 is SGHRS, CDR2 YFSETQ. J was trimmed by 0 bases and V by 4 bases; bases with no gene match: 6. The CDR3 region is CASSRNRGMNTEAFF. The CDR3 DNA is TGCGCCAGCAGCCGGAACAGGGGAATGAACACTGAAGCTTTCTTT.

The J gene is TRBJ1-3, the V gene TRBV4-1, with TRBD1 matching over 8 bases. Germline CDR1 is MGHRA and CDR2 is YSYEKL. The V gene end was trimmed by 4 bases and the J gene end by 1 base; junction bases not matched to a gene: 12. The length of the CDR3 is 18 residues. The CDR3 coding sequence is TGCGCCAGCAGCCCCCGCCGACAAGGACAGGGTTCTGGAAACACCATATATTTT. This codes for CASSPRRQGQGSGNTIYF.

This chain joins TRBV7-9 and TRBJ2-7; TRBD2 agrees at 7 bases. CDR1 and CDR2 from the germline V gene are SEHNR and FQNEAQ (reference sequence). After removal of 5 bases from V and 1 base from J, the junction contained 8 bases not matched to a gene. The CDR3 covers 15 residues. CDR3 amino acids: CASSASASGSYEQYF. In DNA form, the CDR3 reads TGTGCCAGCAGCGCTTCGGCTAGCGGATCCTACGAGCAGTACTTC.